The 17 T cell receptor beta chains below were found in one sample sequenced in a study of T cells in Graves' hyperthyroidism and ophthalmopathy. The CDR3 regions of TCR beta were amplified from RNA transcripts. In the first-round RT-PCR of the TCR CDR3, the HTBI primer set was used. From the multiplex PCR reads, TCRdb called clonotypes with MiXCR, one entry per CDR3 protein. The sample carries fewer than 650,000 distinct CDR3 sequences, about 15% recorded once. Sequencing input: blood. All receptors derive from a woman aged 25 to 39 with Graves' hyperthyroidism that later progressed to Graves' ophthalmopathy.

This clonotype was detected ten times or more. J is TRBJ2-3 and V is TRBV20-1; no clear D. V shed 3 bases and J shed 3 bases, with 7 bases lying between them. This CDR3 has 12 amino acids. CDR1 and CDR2 (germline): DFQATT, SNEGSKA (reference sequence). The CDR3 DNA is TGCAGTGCTAGTGTTGGGACAGATACGCAGTATTTT. Encoded protein: CSASVGTDTQYF.

In this sample, this clonotype turned up many times. Written as DNA, the CDR3 is TGTGCCAGCAGTACACGGCAGCAAAACACTGAAGCTTTCTTT. Protein product: CASSTRQQNTEAFF. The chain recombines TRBV6-2 or TRBV6-3 with TRBJ1-1; no clear D. The CDR3 length is 14 residues. V shed 5 bases and J shed 2 bases, with 12 bases lying between them. The germline V gene has CDR1 MNHEY and CDR2 SVGEGT.

The rearrangement joins TRBV29-1 to TRBJ2-1, with 9 bases lining up with TRBD2. The CDR3 is 12 amino acids. Per the germline V gene, CDR1 is SQVTM and CDR2 is ANQGSEA. The J segment lost 15 bases and the V segment lost 5 bases, leaving 11 bases of the junction unmatched. CDR3 in amino acids: CSVSGAGTSPFF. DNA for the CDR3: TGCAGCGTTTCGGGGGCGGGGACTAGCCCGTTCTTC.

This clonotype was recorded at least ten times. This rearrangement joins TRBV4-1 to TRBJ2-1; D gene unclear. The V gene's germline CDR1 is MGHRA and CDR2 YSYEKL. CDR3 size: 17 residues. V shed 1 base and J shed 0 bases, with 13 bases lying between them. This CDR3 reads CASSQGPPPSSYNEQFF. The DNA of the CDR3 is TGCGCCAGCAGCCAAGGGCCCCCGCCCAGCTCCTACAATGAGCAGTTCTTC.

This clonotype showed up many times. The chain is built from TRBV6-5 and TRBJ2-3; D call uncertain. The V end lost 0 bases, the J end lost 3 bases, and 16 bases lay between the germline ends. This CDR3 spans 17 amino acids. The germline V gene encodes CDR1 MNHEY and CDR2 SVGAGI. The CDR3 reads CASSYSKKAGETDTQYF. The CDR3 DNA follows: TGTGCCAGCAGTTACTCGAAGAAAGCAGGCGAAACAGATACGCAGTATTTT.

The table lists this clonotype with many counts. This sequence joins TRBV2 and TRBJ1-1, with D unresolved. Trimming removed 7 bases at V and 1 base at J, with 10 bases between. Germline CDR1 reads SNHLY; CDR2 reads FYNNEI. CDR3 size: 13 residues. CDR3 DNA sequence: TGTGCCAGCATGGGAGAACCGAACACTGAAGCTTTCTTT. Translated: CASMGEPNTEAFF.

This clonotype was counted only a few times. The rearrangement joins TRBV5-1 to TRBJ2-7; D is ambiguous. The V end was cut by 0 bases, the J end by 2 bases, with 9 bases between. The CDR3 contains 14 residues. The germline V gene has CDR1 SGHRS and CDR2 YFSETQ. CDR3: CASSLEGHTYEQYF. DNA for the CDR3: TGCGCCAGCAGCTTGGAAGGCCACACCTACGAGCAGTACTTC.

This clonotype was observed many times. The V gene is TRBV27, the J gene TRBJ2-5; TRBD1 matches 11 bases. Germline V gene data show CDR1 as MNHEY and CDR2 as SMNVEV (reference sequence). This CDR3 has 15 residues. The V gene end was trimmed by 5 bases and the J gene end by 2 bases; junction bases not matched to a gene: 4. In nucleotides, the CDR3 is TGTGCCAGCAGTCCTCGGGACAGGGGGCAAGAGACCCAGTACTTC. Protein sequence: CASSPRDRGQETQYF.

This clonotype has a handful of counts. The CDR3 DNA is TGCGCCAGCAGCTTGGCTGGGGCTTCACCCCTCCACTTT. Its translation is CASSLAGASPLHF. The rearrangement links TRBV5-1 to TRBJ1-6; perhaps TRBD1 as D (5 bases). V was pared by 0 bases and J by 9 bases, with 7 bases between. The CDR3 has 13 amino acids. Germline CDR1 and CDR2: SGHRS and YFSETQ.

V gene TRBV28 combines with J gene TRBJ2-1, with 8 positions matching TRBD2. J was trimmed by 3 bases and V by 5 bases; bases with no gene match: 6. Germline V CDR1 and CDR2: MDHEN, SYDVKM. The CDR3 extends over 15 amino acids. DNA of the CDR3: TGTGCCAGCAGTCCCCCTAGCGGGCGCTACAATGAGCAGTTCTTC. As protein: CASSPPSGRYNEQFF.

V is TRBV6-6 and J is TRBJ1-3; D uncertain. Trimming took 0 bases from V and 0 from J, leaving 6 bases between them. In germline, CDR1 is MNHNY, CDR2 SVGAGI (reference sequence). CDR3 length: 15 residues. In DNA form, the CDR3 reads TGTGCCAGCAGTTACTCGTCCAGCTCTGGAAACACCATATATTTT. Translating it yields CASSYSSSSGNTIYF.

V gene TRBV4-2 combines with J gene TRBJ2-6; unclear D gene. The CDR3 is made up of 16 amino acids. V gave up 4 bases and J gave up 0 bases, with 10 bases separating them. Per germline, CDR1 LGHNA and CDR2 YNFKEQ. CDR3 in DNA: TGTGCCAGCAGCCCCTTTCAGGACTCTGGGGCCAACGTCCTGACTTTC. Protein sequence: CASSPFQDSGANVLTF.

This clonotype was detected ten times or more. J is TRBJ2-1 and V is TRBV11-2; D tentatively reads TRBD1 or TRBD2 (5 bases each). Germline CDR1 is SGHAT and CDR2 is FQNNGV. Trimming left V 6 bases short and J 4 bases short, with 16 bases between. The length of the CDR3 is 15 residues. The CDR3 DNA reads as TGTGCCAGCAGGAAATACCAGGGACGGTACAATGAGCAGTTCTTC. Protein: CASRKYQGRYNEQFF.

At least ten counts were recorded for this clonotype. The chain couples TRBV30 to TRBJ1-3; no definite D call. CDR1 and CDR2 from the germline V gene are GTSNPN and SVGIG (reference sequence). The CDR3 spans 14 residues. Trimming removed 2 bases at V and 3 bases at J, with 11 bases between. This CDR3 reads CAWSLVVVGNTIYF. Here the CDR3 DNA reads TGTGCCTGGAGTCTTGTCGTAGTTGGAAACACCATATATTTT. Filled out from reference TRBV30 and TRBJ1-3, the complete variable domain reads SQTIHQWPATLVQPVGSPLSLECTVEGTSNPNLYWYRQAAGRGLQLLFYSVGIGQISSEVPQNLSASRPQDRQFILSSKKLLLSDSGFYLCAWSLVVVGNTIYFGEGSWLTVV.

This clonotype was picked up many times. This chain links TRBV12-3 or TRBV12-4 with TRBJ2-3; TRBD1 matches 7 bases. The CDR3 is made up of 15 amino acids. Unmatched junction bases numbered 9, after V lost 3 bases and J lost 6 bases. DNA for the CDR3: TGTGCCAGCAGTTTGCGACAGGGATCAATGGATACGCAGTATTTT. Translating gives CASSLRQGSMDTQYF.

The chain couples TRBV20-1 to TRBJ1-1; 9 positions match TRBD1. V dropped 0 bases and J dropped 2; count of bases not matched to a gene: 10. Per germline, CDR1 DFQATT and CDR2 SNEGSKA (reference sequence). This CDR3 region has 17 residues. This CDR3 reads CSARDNRGRRANTEAFF. DNA of the CDR3: TGCAGTGCTAGAGATAACAGGGGGCGTCGGGCTAACACTGAAGCTTTCTTT.

As regards this clonotype: This sequence may be a read error, since a much larger clone differs from it by one base. This chain links TRBV27 with TRBJ1-1; a possible D gene is TRBD1 (6 bases). Per germline, CDR1 MNHEY and CDR2 SMNVEV (reference sequence). The CDR3 loop spans 13 amino acids. CDR3 sequence reads: CVSSLFPGAEAFF. CDR3 sequence (DNA): TGTGTCAGCAGTTTATTTCCAGGGGCTGAAGCTTTCTTT.